A single T cell receptor (beta chain) is shown here with its context. Its antigen is not identified. The observed sequence ends 3 residues before the CDR3 terminus, with the missing tail filled in from the germline J gene. The data stem from a study of T cells in women clearing cervical HPV infection. On the study more broadly: Controls gave blood once infection was undetectable; cases at lesion identification.

The CDR3 runs to 16 residues. Per germline, CDR1 LNHDA and CDR2 SQIVND (reference sequence). J lost 4 bases, V lost 0 bases, and 5 bases had no gene match. Findings and caveats of the study: Associations may precede or follow infection; HPV-specific or memory T cells were not isolated. A classifier using richness and V gene abundances reached an AUC of around 0.81.

Only in-frame clones appear in the TCRdb table, and some are missing; sequencing was by immunoSEQ multiplex PCR. The sample data list some 39,000 clones. The chain uses TRBV19 and TRBJ2-1; 8 nucleotides match TRBD1. The sequenced material came from blood buffy coat. This clonotype was obtained from a woman between 18 and 70 years old with a cervical HPV16 infection that either progressed to CIN3+ or cleared (not recorded which). This chain's CDR3 is CASSIDQGARYNEQFF. CDR3 bases read: TGTGCCAGTAGTATAGACCAGGGGGCCCGATACAATGAG.